Presented here are 15 T cell receptor beta chains from one specimen sequenced in a study of OX40 agonist ivuxolimab in advanced cancers. Profiling relied on immunoSEQ multiplex PCR, and the TCRdb table lists in-frame clones only, not all of them. The repertoire has about 61,000 clones, around 87% of them found once; the top ten carry approximately 1.1%. The material was CD4+ or CD8+ T cells sorted from blood, obtained in a trial of the OX40 agonist ivuxolimab. The receptors originated from an adult with an advanced solid tumor such as melanoma, head and neck, liver or kidney cancer.

The chain couples TRBV5-1 to TRBJ1-2; D is possibly TRBD1 (5 bases). The CDR3 is 15 residues long. Germline V gives CDR1 SGHRS, CDR2 YFSETQ. Trimming took off 4 bases at V and 5 bases at J, with 18 bases between the two ends. The DNA for the CDR3 is TGCGCCAGCAGCGACCGGGACCCAGGGAATTATGGCTACACCTTC. Translated: CASSDRDPGNYGYTF.

The V and J genes are TRBV13 and TRBJ2-1; D uncertain. Germline loops: CDR1 PRHDT, CDR2 FYEKMQ (reference sequence). The CDR3 extends over 14 amino acids. V shed 1 base and J shed 0 bases, with 4 bases lying between them. The CDR3, as DNA: TGTGCCAGCAGCTTAGCGGTCTCCTACAATGAGCAGTTCTTC. Its protein product is CASSLAVSYNEQFF.

This chain links TRBV19 with TRBJ2-3, with D perhaps matching TRBD1 (5 bases). The ends were cut back, 6 bases at V and 4 bases at J, with 11 bases in the middle. This CDR3 is 13 amino acids long. CDR1 and CDR2 (germline): LNHDA, SQIVND (reference sequence). CDR3 region: CASRQGVSDTQYF. CDR3 DNA: TGTGCCAGTAGGCAGGGTGTTTCAGATACGCAGTATTTT. The variable domain in full, completed from reference TRBV19 and TRBJ2-3, reads DGGITQSPKYLFRKEGQNVTLSCEQNLNHDAMYWYRQDPGQGLRLIYYSQIVNDFQKGDIAEGYSVSREKKESFPLTVTSAQKNPTAFYLCASRQGVSDTQYFGPGTRLTVL.

The V gene is TRBV5-6, the J gene TRBJ1-6; D is uncertain. V lost 4 bases to trimming and J lost 7 bases, with 9 bases between them. The CDR3 runs 13 residues. CDR1 and CDR2 from the germline V gene are SGHDT and YYEEEE. The CDR3 DNA reads TGTGCCAGCAGCAGAGAGACGAATTCACCCCTCCACTTT. Translation: CASSRETNSPLHF.

This sequence joins TRBV2 and TRBJ2-1; D ambiguous. The V gene lost 6 bases and the J gene lost 3 bases, with 9 bases spanning the gap. The CDR3 extends over 13 amino acids. CDR1 is SNHLY, CDR2 FYNNEI, per germline. CDR3 sequence: CASSSTNYNEQFF. CDR3 DNA: TGTGCCAGCAGCAGCACCAACTACAATGAGCAGTTCTTC.

J is TRBJ1-6 and V is TRBV5-1; D unresolved. V was clipped by 0 bases and J by 5 bases, with 9 bases between them. CDR3 length: 15 residues. The germline V gene has CDR1 SGHRS and CDR2 YFSETQ. The CDR3 sequence is CASSLDGPDNSPLHF. CDR3 DNA sequence: TGCGCCAGCAGCTTGGATGGGCCTGATAATTCACCCCTCCACTTT. Filled out from reference TRBV5-1 and TRBJ1-6, the complete variable domain reads KAGVTQTPRYLIKTRGQQVTLSCSPISGHRSVSWYQQTPGQGLQFLFEYFSETQRNKGNFPGRFSGRQFSNSRSEMNVSTLELGDSALYLCASSLDGPDNSPLHFGNGTRLTVT.

Only a few counts were recorded for this clone. The J gene is TRBJ1-1, the V gene TRBV7-2, with D unresolved. Trimming pared 5 bases from V and 1 base from J, leaving 11 bases between. CDR1 and CDR2 (germline): SGHTA, FQGNSA. The CDR3 totals 14 residues. The CDR3 loop is CASSHGRENTEAFF. In DNA, the CDR3 is TGTGCCAGCAGCCACGGACGGGAGAACACTGAAGCTTTCTTT.

The chain employs TRBV7-2 and TRBJ2-3, with 15 nucleotides matching TRBD2. Germline V gene sequence: CDR1 SGHTA, CDR2 FQGNSA. The CDR3 totals 14 residues. With V trimmed by 10 bases and J by 6 bases, 5 bases remained unmatched. The CDR3 here is CATRTSGGGDTQYF. The CDR3 DNA follows: TGTGCCACCAGGACTAGCGGGGGGGGCGATACGCAGTATTTT.

The J gene is TRBJ1-2, the V gene TRBV27; perhaps TRBD1 as D (5 bases). From germline, CDR1 is MNHEY and CDR2 SMNVEV (reference sequence). The CDR3 consists of 15 residues. The V end lost 3 bases, the J end lost 3 bases, and 14 bases lay between the germline ends. The CDR3 bases are TGTGCCAGCAGTTTCCTCCGGGGGGACTACTATGGCTACACCTTC. It is translated as CASSFLRGDYYGYTF.

This clone turned up a few times. The chain carries TRBV23-1 and TRBJ1-5; no firm D call. TRBV23-1 is given ORF status, its function remaining uncertain. This CDR3 region has 14 residues. V lost 4 bases and J 0 bases, leaving 7 bases between the germline ends. CDR3 DNA sequence: TGCGCCAGCAGTCGGAGCGATAGCAATCAGCCCCAGCATTTT. Protein: CASSRSDSNQPQHF.

V usage is TRBV6-5 and J usage is TRBJ1-2; no reliable D call. The CDR3 length is 15 residues. Germline CDR1 MNHEY, CDR2 SVGAGI. V gave up 6 bases and J gave up 1 base, with 15 bases separating them. The CDR3, as DNA: TGTGCCAGCAGCCCCCCGGCAGGTCTTAACTATGGCTACACCTTC. As protein: CASSPPAGLNYGYTF.

This chain uses TRBV5-4 with TRBJ2-5; 7 bases match TRBD2. The length of the CDR3 is 15 residues. Losses at the gene ends were 4 bases for V and 2 bases for J; bases not matched to a gene: 8. Germline V gene lookup returns CDR1 SGHNT and CDR2 YYREEE (reference sequence). CDR3: CASSPGGSFQETQYF. DNA for the CDR3: TGTGCCAGCAGCCCCGGGGGGTCGTTTCAAGAGACCCAGTACTTC.

The chain employs TRBV5-6 and TRBJ2-6, with 7 bases aligning to TRBD1. The CDR3 covers 18 residues. CDR1 and CDR2 (germline): SGHDT, YYEEEE. With V trimmed by 0 bases and J by 1 base, 7 bases remained unmatched. CDR3 in amino acids: CASSLEVRRGSGANVLTF. The CDR3 nucleotides are TGTGCCAGCAGCTTGGAAGTTCGCAGGGGGTCTGGGGCCAACGTCCTGACTTTC.

The chain combines TRBV10-3 with TRBJ1-4; 10 nucleotides line up with TRBD1. There are 15 residues in the CDR3. V shed 11 bases, J shed 2 bases, and the junction held 8 bases outside the gene matches. Germline V gene sequence: CDR1 ENHRY, CDR2 SYGVKD. The CDR3 protein is CASRTGGRTNEKLFF. In DNA, the CDR3 is TGTGCCTCCCGGACAGGGGGAAGGACTAATGAAAAACTGTTTTTT.

This chain joins TRBV18 and TRBJ2-2; 7 bases agree with TRBD1. Trimming cost V 4 bases and J 4 bases; bases outside gene matches: 9. Germline lookup yields CDR1 KGHSH and CDR2 LQKENI. The CDR3 consists of 16 residues. DNA for the CDR3: TGTGCCAGCTCACAATGGACAGGATCCACCACCGGGGAGCTGTTTTTT. This sequence encodes CASSQWTGSTTGELFF.